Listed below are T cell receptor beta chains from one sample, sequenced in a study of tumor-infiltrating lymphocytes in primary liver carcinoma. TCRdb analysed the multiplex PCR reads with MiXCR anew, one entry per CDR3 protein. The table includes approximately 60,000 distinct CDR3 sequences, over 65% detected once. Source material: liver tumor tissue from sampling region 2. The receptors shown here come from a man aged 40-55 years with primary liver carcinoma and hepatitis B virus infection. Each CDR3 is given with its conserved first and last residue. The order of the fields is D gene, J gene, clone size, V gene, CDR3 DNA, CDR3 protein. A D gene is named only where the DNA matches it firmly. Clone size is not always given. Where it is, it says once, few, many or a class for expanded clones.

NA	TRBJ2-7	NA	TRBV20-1	TGCAGTGCTAGATACCTCTCCTACGGGCAGTACTTC	CSARYLSYGQYF
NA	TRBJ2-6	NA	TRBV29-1	TGCAGCGTTGGTGGGGCAGACCATGGGGCCAGCGTCTTGACTTTC	CSVGGADHGASVLTF
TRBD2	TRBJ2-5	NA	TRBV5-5	TGTGGCAGCAGCCCCAGCGGGAGACCGGAGACCCAGTACTTC	CGSSPSGRPETQYF
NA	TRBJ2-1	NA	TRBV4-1	TGCGCCAGCAGCCAGGACAGATACTCATCCCAGTTCTTC	CASSQDRYSSQFF
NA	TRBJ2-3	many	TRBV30	TGTGCCCGCCGGGCAGCGGGCCCCACAGATACGCAGTATTTT	CARRAAGPTDTQYF
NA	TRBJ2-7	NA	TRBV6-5	TGTGCCAGAAGTACCGGGACAACTCGCTACGAGCAGTACTTC	CARSTGTTRYEQYF
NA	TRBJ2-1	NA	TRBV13	TGTGTCAGCAGCTTAGGGGACCTGGGAAGGGGCAATGAGCAGTTCTTC	CVSSLGDLGRGNEQFF
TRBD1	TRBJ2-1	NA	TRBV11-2	TGCGCCAGCAGCTCCGGGACAGGGGCTAAAGATGAGCATTTTTTC	CASSSGTGAKDEHFF
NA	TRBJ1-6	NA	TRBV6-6	TGTGCCAGCAGTTACCCCAGAGGACACGGAAGACATTATAATTCACCTCTCCACTTT	CASSYPRGHGRHYNSPLHF
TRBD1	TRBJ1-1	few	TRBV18	TGTGCCAGCTCACCGGGACAGGGGACGTTCTTT	CASSPGQGTFF
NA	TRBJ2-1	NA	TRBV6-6	TGTGCCAGCGGGTCGATACGCTCCTACAATGAGCAGTTCTTC	CASGSIRSYNEQFF
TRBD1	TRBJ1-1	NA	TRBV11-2	TGTGCCAGTAGCCCATCCAGGGGGTTGGCGAATACTGAAGCTATCTTT	CASSPSRGLANTEAIF
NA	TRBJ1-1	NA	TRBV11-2	TGTGCGAGCAGCCATCCTACGCCCGAAGCTTTCTTT	CASSHPTPEAFF
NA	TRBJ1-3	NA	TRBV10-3	TGTGTCATCAGTGAGTCGGGTATCCCCTTTAAGGGAGAAGGAAACACCATATATTTT	CVISESGIPFKGEGNTIYF
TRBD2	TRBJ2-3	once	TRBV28	TGTGCCCGCAGTCTCGGGACTACCGGTGTCACAGATACGCAGTATTTT	CARSLGTTGVTDTQYF
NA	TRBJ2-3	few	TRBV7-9	TGTGCCAGCAACCCAAATAGTGGAGATACGCTGTATTTT	CASNPNSGDTLYF
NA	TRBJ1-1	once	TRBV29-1	TGTAGCGTTGAATCCTGGGTCACTGAAGCTTTCTTT	CSVESWVTEAFF
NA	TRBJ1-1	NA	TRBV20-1	TGCGGTGCTAAAATCACCCAGAACACTGAAGCTTTCTTT	CGAKITQNTEAFF
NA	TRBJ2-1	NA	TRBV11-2	TGTGCCGGCAACAGGGTGGCCAACTCCTACAATGAGCAGTTCTTC	CAGNRVANSYNEQFF
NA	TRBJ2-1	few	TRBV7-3	TGTGCCAGCAGCTCGACCCAAAGCTCCTACAATGAGCAGTTTTTC	CASSSTQSSYNEQFF
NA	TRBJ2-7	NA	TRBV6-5	TGTGCCAGCAGTTACTCCCTCGGAGGGGAGGCCTACAAGCAGTACTTT	CASSYSLGGEAYKQYF
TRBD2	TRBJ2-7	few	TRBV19	TGTGCCAGTAGCCCGGGACTAGCGGCCTCCTACGAGCAGTACTTC	CASSPGLAASYEQYF
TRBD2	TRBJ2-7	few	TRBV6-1	TGTGCCAGCGACAGCGGGATATTATCCCACGAGCAGTACTTC	CASDSGILSHEQYF
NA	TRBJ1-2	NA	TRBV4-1	TGCGCCAGCAGCCAAGAGGGATGGGGCTCGATCGGTGGCTACACCTTC	CASSQEGWGSIGGYTF
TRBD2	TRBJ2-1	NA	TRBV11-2	TGTGCCAGCAGCTTAGATGTGCGATTCAGCGGGACCCCTTACAATGAGCAGTTCTTC	CASSLDVRFSGTPYNEQFF
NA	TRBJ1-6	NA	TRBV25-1	TGTGCCATCCGTGAGCTGGACCCCTATAATTCACCCCTCCACTTT	CAIRELDPYNSPLHF
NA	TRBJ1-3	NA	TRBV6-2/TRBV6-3	TGCGCCAGCAGTTACTCGGGACCGTGGTTGGACACCAAGTATTTT	CASSYSGPWLDTKYF
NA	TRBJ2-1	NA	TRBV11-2	TGTGCCAGCAGCTTATGCCGGCTAGCTAGTGAGCAGTTCTTT	CASSLCRLASEQFF
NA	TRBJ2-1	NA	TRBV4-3	TGCGCCAGCAGCCAACTCCCACACCAGGACGTGGTACACTACTATGAGCAGTCCTTC	CASSQLPHQDVVHYYEQSF
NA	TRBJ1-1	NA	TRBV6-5	TGTGCCAGCAGTTACTCGACGGGAACATGGACTGAAGCTTTCTTT	CASSYSTGTWTEAFF
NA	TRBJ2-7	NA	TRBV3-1	TGTGCCAGCAGCCACTTTGCAGGGGCCAACTCCTACGAGCAGTACTTC	CASSHFAGANSYEQYF
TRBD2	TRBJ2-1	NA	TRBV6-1	TGTGCTCGCTGGTCCGGGAGGGCCATCAATGAGCGGTTCTTC	CARWSGRAINERFF
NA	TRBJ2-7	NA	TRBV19	TGTGCCAGTAGGTCCCAGGCCGGGAGCTCCTACGAGCAGTACTTC	CASRSQAGSSYEQYF
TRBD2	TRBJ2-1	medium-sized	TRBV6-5	TGTGCCATCGGGAGAGGGACTAGTGAGTTCTTC	CAIGRGTSEFF
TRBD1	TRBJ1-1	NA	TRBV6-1	TGTGCTAGTCGAAGACAGGGGGCTGTGACTGAAGCTCTCTTT	CASRRQGAVTEALF
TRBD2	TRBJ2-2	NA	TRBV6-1	TGTGCCAGCAGTGAATACCCGCCCCTAGCGGGGGCGAGCACCGGGGAGCTGTTTTTC	CASSEYPPLAGASTGELFF
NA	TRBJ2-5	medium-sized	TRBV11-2	TGTGCCAGCAGCTTCAACAGCCAAGAGACCCAGTACTTC	CASSFNSQETQYF
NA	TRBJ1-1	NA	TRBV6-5	TGTGCCAGCAGTTATACGGTGGGCGGGATGAACACTGAAGCTTTCTTT	CASSYTVGGMNTEAFF
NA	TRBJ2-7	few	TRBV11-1	TGTGCCAGCAGGGGGTTGTCCTACGAGCAGTACTTC	CASRGLSYEQYF
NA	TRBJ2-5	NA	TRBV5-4	TGTACCAGCGGCTTCTCGTCCCGGATCCAGTACTTC	CTSGFSSRIQYF
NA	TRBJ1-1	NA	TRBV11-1	TGTGCCAGCAGCCTTGCAGGGTACATTGAAGCTATCTTT	CASSLAGYIEAIF
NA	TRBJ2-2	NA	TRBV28	TGTGCCAGCGGTGACCGCAACACTGGGAAGCTGTTTTTT	CASGDRNTGKLFF
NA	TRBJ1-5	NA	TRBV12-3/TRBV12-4	TGTGCCAGCAGTTTTGGGCAGGGATGTAATCAGCCCCAGCATTTT	CASSFGQGCNQPQHF
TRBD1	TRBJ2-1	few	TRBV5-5	TGTGCCAGCAGCTTGTACGTGTTGATAGGACAGGGTAGCAATGAGCAGTTCTTC	CASSLYVLIGQGSNEQFF
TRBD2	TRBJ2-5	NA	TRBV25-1	TGTGCCAGCAGCCGACTAGCAGGAGACCAGGAGGAGACCCAGTACTTC	CASSRLAGDQEETQYF
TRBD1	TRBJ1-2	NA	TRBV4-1	TGCGCCAGCCAAGGGGACAGGAACTATGGCTACACCTTC	CASQGDRNYGYTF
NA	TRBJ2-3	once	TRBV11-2	TGTGCCAGCAGTTTGGGAATAGATACACAGTATTTT	CASSLGIDTQYF
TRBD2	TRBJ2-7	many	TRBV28	TGTGCCAGCAGTCCCTTAGCGGGAGTTTACGAGCAGTACTTC	CASSPLAGVYEQYF
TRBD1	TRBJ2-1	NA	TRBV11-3	TGTACCAGCAGCTTGAACAGGGGCACTGAGCAGTTCTTC	CTSSLNRGTEQFF
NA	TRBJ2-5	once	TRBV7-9	TGTGTCAGCAGCTCGACAACCTGGGGGGAGACCCAGTACTTC	CVSSSTTWGETQYF
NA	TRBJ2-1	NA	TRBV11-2	TGTGCCAGCAGCTCCAGGAGAGGGGTTAAAGATGAGCAGTTCTTC	CASSSRRGVKDEQFF
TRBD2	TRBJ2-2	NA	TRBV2	TGTGCCAGCAGTGTCGCTAGCGGGGTCACCGGGGAGCTGTTTTTT	CASSVASGVTGELFF
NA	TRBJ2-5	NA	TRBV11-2	TGTGCCAGCAGCCAAACTCCTGGCGGGAAACAGACCCAGTACTTC	CASSQTPGGKQTQYF
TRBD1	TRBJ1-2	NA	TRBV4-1	TGCGCCACCAGCCAAGGGGACAGGAATTATGGCCACACCTTC	CATSQGDRNYGHTF
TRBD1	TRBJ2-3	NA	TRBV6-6	TGTGCCAGCAGTCGGGACAGGGAAACAGATACGCAGTATTTT	CASSRDRETDTQYF
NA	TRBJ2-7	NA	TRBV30	TGTGCCTGGAGTGTCAGGGACAACGAGCAGTACTTC	CAWSVRDNEQYF
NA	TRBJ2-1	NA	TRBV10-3	TGTACCATCTGTGGCGTATCCGACAATGAGCAGTTCTTC	CTICGVSDNEQFF
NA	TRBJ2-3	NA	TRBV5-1	TGCGCCAGGAGCTTGGCTTCAGATACGCAGTATTTT	CARSLASDTQYF
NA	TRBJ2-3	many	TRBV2	TGTGCCAGCAAGAGGGTGGCAGATACGCAGTATTTT	CASKRVADTQYF
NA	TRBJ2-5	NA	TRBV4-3	TGCGCCAGCAGCCAAGTTGGCGGTGAGACCCAGTACTTC	CASSQVGGETQYF